Shown below are 10 T cell receptor beta chains from a single sample sequenced in a study of T-cell reconstitution after alpha-beta-depleted transplantation in children. For TCRbeta, the library was prepared with unique molecular identifiers. TCRdb independently ran MiXCR on the PCR reads; one entry per CDR3 protein. The table records approximately 400,000 distinct CDR3 sequences, roughly a tenth of them present only once. Source: PBMCs from the stem cell graft donor, taken from the stem cell graft. The receptors were sampled from a human donor who donated a stem cell graft to a child with acute myeloid leukemia.

The table lists this clonotype with a few counts. The V and J genes are TRBV19 and TRBJ2-1; 8 bases line up with TRBD2. Trimming cost V 4 bases and J 10 bases; bases outside gene matches: 15. Germline V gene lookup returns CDR1 LNHDA and CDR2 SQIVND (reference sequence). The CDR3 runs to 16 residues. The CDR3 bases are TGTGCCAGTAGTAAACTACTAGCGGACGCCGGGGAGGAGCAGTTCTTC. It translates to CASSKLLADAGEEQFF.

Here the CDR3 DNA reads TGTGCCAGCAAAACTGTCGGGGCGCGGTCCTTTGGCGGGGAGCTGTTTTTT. Translating gives CASKTVGARSFGGELFF. The rearrangement uses TRBV6-1 and TRBJ2-2; D possibly matches TRBD1 or TRBD2 (5 bases each). Looked up from germline, CDR1 is MNHNS and CDR2 is SASEGT. V dropped 7 bases and J dropped 7 bases, with 25 bases sitting between them. CDR3 length: 17 amino acids.

This clonotype was detected a few times. This sequence joins TRBV5-1 and TRBJ2-7; the match to TRBD1 covers 10 bases. This CDR3 has 16 residues. The germline CDR1 and CDR2 sequences are SGHRS and YFSETQ. The V and J ends lost 0 bases and 2 bases, in that order; junction bases with no gene match: 5. CDR3 DNA sequence: TGCGCCAGCAGCTTGGCCCCCGGGACAGGGGCCTACGAGCAGTACTTC. Amino acid sequence: CASSLAPGTGAYEQYF. Full variable domain (rest looked up from reference TRBV5-1 and TRBJ2-7): KAGVTQTPRYLIKTRGQQVTLSCSPISGHRSVSWYQQTPGQGLQFLFEYFSETQRNKGNFPGRFSGRQFSNSRSEMNVSTLELGDSALYLCASSLAPGTGAYEQYFGPGTRLTVT.

The J gene is TRBJ1-2, the V gene TRBV20-1, with D hard to call. The CDR3 totals 11 residues. Germline lookup yields CDR1 DFQATT and CDR2 SNEGSKA (reference sequence). CDR3 amino acids: CRARVGEGYTF. In DNA form, the CDR3 reads TGCAGGGCCCGCGTTGGGGAAGGCTACACCTTC.

The V gene is TRBV5-1, the J gene TRBJ1-2; maybe TRBD1 (5 bases). Germline V gene lookup returns CDR1 SGHRS and CDR2 YFSETQ. V was pared by 7 bases and J by 3 bases, with 13 bases between. The CDR3 runs to 13 residues. CDR3 nucleotide sequence: TGCGCCAGCGGACAACCAGGGTACTATGGCTACACCTTC. Protein: CASGQPGYYGYTF. The whole variable domain, filled in from reference TRBV5-1 and TRBJ1-2, reads KAGVTQTPRYLIKTRGQQVTLSCSPISGHRSVSWYQQTPGQGLQFLFEYFSETQRNKGNFPGRFSGRQFSNSRSEMNVSTLELGDSALYLCASGQPGYYGYTFGSGTRLTVV.

Written as DNA, the CDR3 is TGTGCCAGCACCAATTATTACTCCGGTGAAAACACCATATATTTT. Translation: CASTNYYSGENTIYF. The chain employs TRBV7-2 and TRBJ1-3; D is unresolved. Trimming took 7 bases from V and 6 from J, leaving 19 bases between them. The CDR3 length is 15 residues. The V gene's germline CDR1 is SGHTA and CDR2 FQGNSA.

This chain joins TRBV3-1 and TRBJ2-3, with 9 bases aligning to TRBD2. The CDR3 totals 15 residues. With 3 bases clipped from V and 3 bases from J, the junction kept 4 bases outside the gene matches. Per the germline V gene, CDR1 is LGHDT and CDR2 is YNNKEL (reference sequence). For the CDR3, the DNA is TGTGCCAGCAGCCAGGGACTAGCATGGACAGATACGCAGTATTTT. It specifies CASSQGLAWTDTQYF.

The V gene is TRBV20-1, the J gene TRBJ2-4; D perhaps matches TRBD2 (5 bases). The CDR3 extends over 17 amino acids. From germline, CDR1 is DFQATT and CDR2 SNEGSKA (reference sequence). V was cut by 4 bases and J by 2 bases, with 21 bases left in between. The CDR3 DNA sequence: TGCAGTGCTACGGGAATAGCTGAATACCAATCCAAAAACATTCAGTACTTC. Protein sequence: CSATGIAEYQSKNIQYF.

The rearrangement links TRBV5-1 to TRBJ1-4; TRBD1 aligns across 10 bases. V shed 4 bases and J 8 bases; nucleotides not matched to a gene: 17. This CDR3 comprises 18 residues. CDR1 and CDR2 (germline): SGHRS, YFSETQ. The CDR3 sequence: CASSEYTSGTGVGEKLFF. Written as DNA, the CDR3 is TGCGCCAGCAGCGAGTACACCTCCGGGACAGGGGTGGGGGAAAAACTGTTTTTT.

This clonotype has just a few counts. V gene TRBV29-1 combines with J gene TRBJ1-5; D is ambiguous. Germline V gene sequence: CDR1 SQVTM, CDR2 ANQGSEA. This CDR3 has 12 residues. V was pared by 6 bases and J by 4 bases, with 10 bases between. As DNA, the CDR3 is TGCAGCGTAGTGACGCCGAATCAGCCCCAGCATTTT. This gives the protein CSVVTPNQPQHF.